This T cell receptor beta chain was recorded in a study of blood T cell repertoires in COVID-19. Study information: Sites in the United States, Italy and Spain provided acute and convalescent COVID-19 samples.

The count of this clone is one. A much larger clone sits a single nucleotide away, making a read error possible. Some clones are missing from TCRdb's copy, which holds only in-frame ones; the method was immunoSEQ multiplex PCR. The sample gives fewer than 100,000 clones, 80% of which show up once; 10% to 13% is in the top ten. The germline V gene encodes CDR1 LGHDT and CDR2 YNNKEL (reference sequence). The CDR3 contains 15 residues. The sample consisted of peripheral blood. The V call is TRBV3-1 (or the pseudogene TRBV3-2), the J call TRBJ1-1; possible D gene TRBD1, 5 bases. The sequence was obtained from a woman between 65 and 79 years old with acute or convalescent COVID-19. CDR3 sequence: CASTQFAGQVTETFF. In DNA form, the CDR3 reads TGTGCCAGCACCCAATTTGCGGGGCAGGTCACTGAAACTTTCTTT.